Following are 6 T cell receptor beta chains from one sample sequenced in a study of neoadjuvant anti-PD-1 for oral cavity cancer. The protocol was immunoSEQ multiplex PCR, while the TCRdb copy is restricted to in-frame clones and leaves out a portion. Of 84,000 or so clones in the sample, approximately 80% were seen once. The material sequenced was PBMCs, taken before nivolumab (anti-PD-1) treatment. The receptors shown here come from a person aged 35-79 years with oral cavity squamous cell carcinoma.

Only one count was recorded for this clone. The chain has TRBV5-6 and TRBJ2-2, with D perhaps being TRBD1 or TRBD2 (5 bases each). Germline lookup yields CDR1 SGHDT and CDR2 YYEEEE. There are 16 residues in the CDR3. V dropped 2 bases and J dropped 0 bases, with 11 bases sitting between them. CDR3 sequence (DNA): TGTGCCAGCAGCTTAGCGGACACGACGAACACCGGGGAGCTGTTTTTT. Translated, it gives CASSLADTTNTGELFF.

CDR3 bases: TGTGCCAGCAGTTCGGGACTCCAGAACACTGAAGCTTTCTTT. Its translation: CASSSGLQNTEAFF. The rearrangement links TRBV7-8 to TRBJ1-1, with D perhaps TRBD1 (5 bases). The CDR3 has 14 residues. Trimming removed 6 bases at V and 1 base at J, with 12 bases between. Germline values: CDR1 SGHVS, CDR2 FQNEAQ.

V and J are TRBV7-6 and TRBJ2-3; D uncertain. In germline, CDR1 is SGHVS, CDR2 FNYEAQ. Trimming took off 3 bases at V and 2 bases at J, with 3 bases between the two ends. The CDR3 is made up of 12 amino acids. As DNA, the CDR3 is TGTGCCAGCAGCTTTCTCACAGATACGCAGTATTTT. Residues: CASSFLTDTQYF.

The chain has TRBV7-9 and TRBJ1-2; 7 nucleotides agree with TRBD1. This CDR3 has 14 residues. CDR1 and CDR2 (germline): SEHNR, FQNEAQ (reference sequence). V dropped 4 bases and J dropped 2; count of bases not matched to a gene: 4. In DNA, the CDR3 is TGTGCCAGCAGCTCCGAGGGACAGAACTATGGCTACACCTTC. This sequence encodes CASSSEGQNYGYTF.

This chain links TRBV11-3 with TRBJ2-2; D gene ambiguous. This CDR3 spans 12 amino acids. The germline gives CDR1 SGHNT, CDR2 YENEEA. The germline V and J ends were trimmed by 4 bases and 5 bases, with 5 bases remaining between them. The CDR3 is CASSSFTGELFF. The CDR3 DNA sequence: TGTGCCAGCAGCTCCTTTACCGGGGAGCTGTTTTTT.

The J gene is TRBJ2-3, the V gene TRBV5-5; the match to TRBD1 covers 7 bases. This CDR3 spans 16 amino acids. The V gene's germline CDR1 is SGHKS and CDR2 YYEKEE (reference sequence). The ends lost 4 bases at V and 6 bases at J; junction bases unmatched: 14. CDR3 protein: CASSQGGGTSGDTQYF. CDR3 sequence (DNA): TGTGCCAGCAGCCAAGGGGGCGGCACTTCGGGGGATACGCAGTATTTT.